This entry is about one TCR beta chain. The antigen remains unidentified. The sample belongs to a study of T cells after yellow fever vaccination. About the study: For low cell numbers, libraries were made with SMART-Seq v4 Ultra Low Input.

TCRdb ran MiXCR on the 5' RACE reads and lists one entry per CDR3 protein. The table records approximately 350,000 distinct CDR3 sequences, around a tenth of them present only once. Points from the study as a whole: Primary-vaccination clones mostly resurfaced post-booster (around 95% CD4, more than 85% CD8). Abundant bulk-population clonotypes could contaminate the FACS-sorted repertoires.

Here the sequenced sample was PBMCs, taken on the day of the first yellow fever vaccination. The origin of this receptor is a man aged 18 to 30 who received the YFV17D yellow fever vaccine.

As DNA, the CDR3 is TGTGCCACCAGTGGCCAGCGGTTTGAGCAGTTCTTC. Protein sequence: CATSGQRFEQFF. This sequence joins TRBV24-1 and TRBJ2-1; a weak D match, TRBD2 (5 bases). Deletions cut 5 bases from V and 9 bases from J, with 10 bases between. The CDR3 length is 12 residues. CDR1 and CDR2 from the germline V gene are KGHDR and SFDVKD.